One and the same sample provided the 23 T cell receptor beta chains below, sequenced in a study of beta chain features in type 1 diabetes. All of the isolated RNA was reverse transcribed, so expressed TCRB transcripts were sequenced. Using immunoSEQ multiplex PCR, the repertoire was profiled, and TCRdb retains in-frame clones only, with some absent. Here the sample spans around 350,000 clones, around 12% being singletons. Specimen: naive CD4+ T cells from blood. These receptors came from a man in his late teens or twenties in good health.

There are a few counts of this clone. This chain connects TRBV11-2 to TRBJ2-5; D is unclear. The ends were cut back, 5 bases at V and 0 bases at J, with 19 bases in the middle. Germline lookup yields CDR1 SGHAT and CDR2 FQNNGV. CDR3 size: 17 residues. CDR3 bases: TGTGCCAGCAGCCCTTCTCCAGTGAGGCAGTACCAAGAGACCCAGTACTTC. Translated, it gives CASSPSPVRQYQETQYF.

This chain links TRBV25-1 with TRBJ1-4; TRBD1 is a possible D gene (6 bases). The CDR3 extends over 16 amino acids. The germline CDR1 and CDR2 sequences are MGHDK and SYGVNS. The V gene lost 5 bases and the J gene lost 6 bases, with 19 bases spanning the gap. DNA of the CDR3: TGTGCCAGCAGTACCCTAGGGGGGGAAGGAGATGAAAAACTGTTTTTT. Its protein is CASSTLGGEGDEKLFF.

J is TRBJ2-5 and V is TRBV19; the D gene is possibly TRBD1 (6 bases). The germline CDR1 and CDR2 sequences are LNHDA and SQIVND (reference sequence). V was shortened by 8 bases and J by 8 bases, with 15 bases between the two germline ends. The CDR3 consists of 12 residues. CDR3 sequence (DNA): TGTGCCAGTGGGACGTTGGGGGCCACCCAGTACTTC. This sequence encodes CASGTLGATQYF.

This clone has only a few counts. V gene TRBV7-3 combines with J gene TRBJ2-6, with D perhaps matching TRBD1 (7 bases). With 5 bases removed from V and 1 base from J, the gap between germline ends came to 9 bases. The CDR3 runs to 15 residues. Germline CDR1 and CDR2: SGHTA and FQGTGA. This CDR3 is CASSQGGSGANVLTF. CDR3 sequence (DNA): TGTGCCAGCAGCCAGGGGGGATCTGGGGCCAACGTCCTGACTTTC.

This clone was seen only a few times. The chain combines TRBV5-4 with TRBJ2-7; TRBD1 is a possible D gene (6 bases). The V and J ends lost 0 bases and 2 bases respectively, with 9 bases between them. The CDR3 loop spans 14 amino acids. Germline loops: CDR1 SGHNT, CDR2 YYREEE (reference sequence). DNA of the CDR3: TGTGCCAGCAGCTTGGACCAGGGGACCTACGAGCAGTACTTC. Residues: CASSLDQGTYEQYF.

This clone has a handful of counts. This chain connects TRBV18 to TRBJ2-7, with 9 bases fitting TRBD1. Trimming took 3 bases from V and 6 from J; bases not matched to a gene: 3. Germline lookup yields CDR1 KGHSH and CDR2 LQKENI. The CDR3 totals 13 residues. DNA for the CDR3: TGTGCCAGCTCACCGACAGGGGGATCCGAGCAGTACTTC. Protein sequence: CASSPTGGSEQYF.

The rearrangement uses TRBV7-9 and TRBJ2-7; 7 bases agree with TRBD1. In germline, CDR1 is SEHNR, CDR2 FQNEAQ (reference sequence). Trimming cost V 2 bases and J 5 bases; bases outside gene matches: 6. The CDR3 runs 14 residues. CDR3 in amino acids: CASSLIQGLDEQYF. The CDR3 DNA reads as TGTGCCAGCAGCTTAATACAGGGGTTGGACGAGCAGTACTTC.

The V call is TRBV5-4, the J call TRBJ2-1; no firm D call. Trimming cost V 0 bases and J 6 bases, with 7 bases left between them. Germline values: CDR1 SGHNT, CDR2 YYREEE (reference sequence). The CDR3 length is 13 residues. The CDR3 loop is CASSLVGVNEQFF. The CDR3, as DNA: TGTGCCAGCAGCTTGGTAGGAGTCAATGAGCAGTTCTTC. Complete variable domain (other parts from reference TRBV5-4 and TRBJ2-1): ETGVTQSPTHLIKTRGQQVTLRCSSQSGHNTVSWYQQALGQGPQFIFQYYREEENGRGNFPPRFSGLQFPNYSSELNVNALELDDSALYLCASSLVGVNEQFFGPGTRLTVL.

There are a few counts of this clone. The V gene is TRBV28, the J gene TRBJ2-6, with D tentatively TRBD2 (5 bases). V lost 6 bases, J lost 7 bases, and 19 bases lay in between. This CDR3 is built from 16 residues. Per the germline V gene, CDR1 is MDHEN and CDR2 is SYDVKM. In DNA form, the CDR3 reads TGTGCCAGCAGCCCTGGAGGAGCGCCGGAAGCCAACGTCCTGACTTTC. This translates into CASSPGGAPEANVLTF.

The V call is TRBV5-1, the J call TRBJ2-7, with TRBD1 identical over 9 bases. V was pared by 4 bases and J by 4 bases, with 9 bases of the junction left unmatched. Germline V CDR1 and CDR2: SGHRS, YFSETQ. The CDR3 consists of 15 residues. CDR3 bases: TGCGCCAGCAGCCTCGGGACAGGGAATGGTTACGAGCAGTACTTC. This encodes CASSLGTGNGYEQYF.

The chain has TRBV28 and TRBJ2-6; D is possibly TRBD1 (6 bases). Germline CDR1 MDHEN, CDR2 SYDVKM. The CDR3 is 16 residues long. V was shortened by 3 bases and J by 4 bases, with 13 bases between the two germline ends. The CDR3 reads CASSFPGAKGANVLTF. The CDR3 nucleotides read TGTGCCAGCAGTTTCCCAGGGGCTAAAGGGGCCAACGTCCTGACTTTC.

Only a few counts were recorded for this clone. The chain joins TRBV28 to TRBJ2-2; TRBD2 matches 10 bases. CDR3 length equals 16 residues. CDR1 and CDR2 from the germline V gene are MDHEN and SYDVKM. V lost 6 bases, J lost 3 bases, and 7 bases stayed unmatched. DNA of the CDR3: TGTGCCAGCAGCGAGCGGGGGGGCCGAGACACCGGGGAGCTGTTTTTT. This translates into CASSERGGRDTGELFF.

The chain links TRBV2 to TRBJ2-2, with D tentatively TRBD1 (6 bases). Between the trimmed V and J ends, which lost 2 bases and 2 bases, there was a span of 9 bases. Germline V gives CDR1 SNHLY, CDR2 FYNNEI. This CDR3 has 15 residues. The CDR3 nucleotides are TGTGCCAGCAGTGAATTGGACAGCAACACCGGGGAGCTGTTTTTT. Translation: CASSELDSNTGELFF.

This clone was observed a few times. The CDR3 region is CASSPGVIGANVLTF. The CDR3 bases are TGTGCCAGCAGCCCCGGAGTGATTGGGGCCAACGTCCTGACTTTC. This chain connects TRBV28 to TRBJ2-6; D ambiguous. Trimming took off 6 bases at V and 3 bases at J, with 12 bases between the two ends. This CDR3 has 15 residues. The germline CDR1 and CDR2 sequences are MDHEN and SYDVKM.

The CDR3, as DNA: TGTGCCAGTTCCCACTCGCCGATCTTTTACAATGAGCAGTTCTTC. It is translated as CASSHSPIFYNEQFF. This sequence joins TRBV27 and TRBJ2-1; no firm D call. This CDR3 region has 15 residues. Germline CDR1 MNHEY, CDR2 SMNVEV (reference sequence). The ends were cut back, 9 bases at V and 4 bases at J, with 19 bases in the middle.

V is TRBV6-5 and J is TRBJ2-7; TRBD2 matches at 7 bases. The CDR3 loop spans 16 amino acids. J lost 0 bases, V lost 0 bases, and 5 bases had no gene match. Germline values: CDR1 MNHEY, CDR2 SVGAGI. CDR3 coding DNA: TGTGCCAGCAGTTACTCGAAGGGCGGGAGCTCCTACGAGCAGTACTTC. As protein: CASSYSKGGSSYEQYF.

In DNA form, the CDR3 reads TGTGCCGCACAAGAACGGGATAACTATGGCTACACCTTC. As protein: CAAQERDNYGYTF. J is TRBJ1-2 and V is TRBV10-3; D is ambiguous. The length of the CDR3 is 13 residues. The V end lost 11 bases, the J end lost 1 base, and 14 bases lay between the germline ends. Germline values: CDR1 ENHRY, CDR2 SYGVKD.

This clone has more than one count but fewer than ten. The rearrangement links TRBV9 to TRBJ2-2, with 9 bases fitting TRBD2. This CDR3 has 16 residues. J gave up 0 bases and V 3 bases, and 3 bases lay outside the gene matches. Germline V gene data show CDR1 as SGDLS and CDR2 as YYNGEE. The CDR3 DNA is TGTGCCAGCAGCGCCGGGACTAGCCCGAACACCGGGGAGCTGTTTTTT. Translated: CASSAGTSPNTGELFF.

In its sample, this clone was seen a few times. The chain recombines TRBV7-3 with TRBJ2-5; a weak D match, TRBD1 (6 bases). Between the trimmed V and J ends, which lost 2 bases and 0 bases, there was a span of 19 bases. The CDR3 runs 18 residues. Germline CDR1 is SGHTA and CDR2 is FQGTGA. The CDR3 is CASSLGQGIQLYQETQYF. In DNA form, the CDR3 reads TGTGCCAGCAGCTTAGGTCAGGGGATACAGCTGTACCAAGAGACCCAGTACTTC.

This clone came up a few times. The chain combines TRBV7-2 with TRBJ2-7; TRBD1 is a possible D gene (5 bases). CDR1 and CDR2 (germline): SGHTA, FQGNSA. Trimming took off 6 bases at V and 2 bases at J, with 11 bases between the two ends. The CDR3 covers 13 residues. CDR3 residues: CASSPDSPYEQYF. The CDR3 nucleotides read TGTGCCAGCAGTCCCGACAGTCCCTACGAGCAGTACTTC.

This clone was detected only a few times. The rearrangement uses TRBV29-1 and TRBJ2-2; 8 bases agree with TRBD1. Trimming removed 7 bases from V and 5 bases from J; junction bases left unmatched: 6. CDR3 size: 13 residues. CDR1 is SQVTM, CDR2 ANQGSEA, per germline. CDR3 sequence reads: CSGGQGRTGELFF. The CDR3 region has the DNA TGCAGCGGAGGACAGGGTCGGACCGGGGAGCTGTTTTTT.

This clone was counted only a few times. V gene TRBV27 combines with J gene TRBJ2-7; tentatively, D is TRBD1 (5 bases). Germline V lookup: CDR1 MNHEY, CDR2 SMNVEV (reference sequence). Between the trimmed V and J ends, which lost 7 bases and 1 base, there was a span of 11 bases. The CDR3 has 13 residues. The CDR3, as DNA: TGTGCCAGCATTAAGCAGGGATCCTACGAGCAGTACTTC. Amino acids: CASIKQGSYEQYF.

This clone was recorded once. V usage is TRBV2 and J usage is TRBJ1-5; D is undetermined. Trimming pared 6 bases from V and 6 bases from J, leaving 15 bases between. This CDR3 is built from 14 residues. The germline CDR1 and CDR2 sequences are SNHLY and FYNNEI. This chain's CDR3 is CASSARSSGQPQHF. In nucleotides, the CDR3 is TGTGCCAGCAGCGCCCGGAGCTCGGGTCAGCCCCAGCATTTT.